The source of this T cell receptor beta chain is a study of blood T cell repertoires in COVID-19. Trimming removed 3 bases from V and 5 bases from J, with 11 bases in between. The V gene's germline CDR1 is KGHSH and CDR2 LQKENI. The CDR3 is made up of 13 amino acids. Clones were sequenced by immunoSEQ multiplex PCR, and TCRdb holds only the in-frame ones, with some missing. Found here are around 200,000 clones, less than 90% of them singletons; the top ten hold roughly 20%. The TCR originated in a woman of 80 years or more with active or convalescent COVID-19. This rearrangement joins TRBV18 to TRBJ2-7; D ambiguous. The source material was peripheral blood. The CDR3 nucleotides read TGTGCCAGCTCACCCCCAGTTGGCCACGAGCAGTACTTC. Protein product: CASSPPVGHEQYF.